This entry lists 31 T cell receptor beta chains sequenced from one sample in a study of neurological immune-mediated disorders. TCRdb fed the 5' RACE reads into MiXCR, producing one record per CDR3 protein. The table lists approximately 15,000 distinct CDR3 sequences, roughly 13% of them singletons. Sample: CD8+ T cells from blood. These receptors all come from a female donor with HTLV-1-associated myelopathy (HAM/TSP).

This chain joins TRBV12-2 and TRBJ2-5; no DNA check was done on the table's D call, TRBD2. TRBV12-2 is a recognized pseudogene. This CDR3 is 17 amino acids long. The CDR3 coding sequence is TGTGCAAGTCGCTTAGTTCTCATGGGCCTCCTCCAAGAGACCCAGTACTTC. This encodes CASRLVLMGLLQETQYF.

Remarks on this clonotype: This may be a read error: a much more frequent sequence differs by one nucleotide. The chain employs TRBV10-3 and TRBJ2-7; 10 bases agree with TRBD1. Germline V lookup: CDR1 ENHRY, CDR2 SYGVKD. The CDR3 is 16 amino acids. CDR3 DNA sequence: TGTGACATCAGTCCTACCCGGGACAGGGGTTTCTACGAGCAGTACTTC. Translation gives CDISPTRDRGFYEQYF.

This clonotype qualifies as medium-sized. The rearrangement links TRBV3-1 to TRBJ1-3; D is perhaps TRBD1 (5 bases). Deletions cut 7 bases from V and 0 bases from J, with 10 bases between. Germline CDR1 is LGHDT and CDR2 is YNNKEL (reference sequence). This CDR3 comprises 14 residues. Here the CDR3 reads CASTGGVSGNTIYF. The CDR3 DNA is TGTGCCAGCACCGGAGGGGTCTCTGGAAACACCATATATTTT.

At least ten counts were recorded for this clonotype. V gene TRBV7-9 combines with J gene TRBJ2-1; a possible D gene is TRBD1 (5 bases). The germline V and J ends were trimmed by 7 bases and 8 bases, with 15 bases remaining between them. The germline gives CDR1 SEHNR, CDR2 FQNEAQ (reference sequence). The CDR3 is made up of 13 amino acids. The CDR3 spells CASITDSLYEQFF. The CDR3 DNA reads as TGTGCCAGCATCACCGACAGCTTGTATGAGCAGTTCTTC.

This clonotype has at least ten counts. For the CDR3, the DNA is TGTGCCAGCAGTGATCGGACAGGCTCTTTTGGGGCCAACGTCCTGACTTTC. This encodes CASSDRTGSFGANVLTF. The chain employs TRBV6-1 and TRBJ2-6, with 7 nucleotides matching TRBD1. The CDR3 spans 17 residues. Germline V gene lookup returns CDR1 MNHNS and CDR2 SASEGT. J was trimmed by 3 bases and V by 3 bases; bases with no gene match: 8.

This clonotype has at least ten counts. This chain links TRBV29-1 with TRBJ2-1, with D unclear. The CDR3 is 11 amino acids. Germline assignment: CDR1 SQVTM and CDR2 ANQGSEA. V gave up 7 bases and J gave up 3 bases, with 7 bases separating them. In DNA, the CDR3 is TGCAGCGAGGAACTCTACAATGAGCAGTTCTTC. Encoded protein: CSEELYNEQFF.

Ten or more counts support this clonotype. This chain links TRBV5-1 with TRBJ2-7; 8 bases map to TRBD2. The CDR3 covers 15 residues. Per the germline V gene, CDR1 is SGHRS and CDR2 is YFSETQ. V shed 2 bases and J 0 bases; nucleotides not matched to a gene: 4. CDR3 in amino acids: CASSFRAGGSYEQYF. CDR3 in DNA: TGCGCCAGCAGCTTTCGGGCGGGGGGCTCCTACGAGCAGTACTTC.

The table lists this clonotype with many counts. The J gene is TRBJ2-3, the V gene TRBV14, with D possibly being TRBD2 (5 bases). This CDR3 comprises 15 residues. Germline V gives CDR1 SGHDN, CDR2 FVKESK. Trimming removed 1 base from V and 5 bases from J, with 13 bases in between. This chain's CDR3 is CASSQVRGELDTQYF. The CDR3 region has the DNA TGTGCCAGCAGCCAAGTTCGGGGAGAACTAGATACGCAGTATTTT. Based on the CDR3 plus reference TRBV14 and TRBJ2-3, the full variable domain is EAGVTQFPSHSVIEKGQTVTLRCDPISGHDNLYWYRRVMGKEIKFLLHFVKESKQDESGMPNNRFLAERTGGTYSTLKVQPAELEDSGVYFCASSQVRGELDTQYFGPGTRLTVL.

This clonotype appeared many times. This chain links TRBV4-1 with TRBJ2-5; D is uncertain. The CDR3 is made up of 13 amino acids. Trimming removed 0 bases at V and 5 bases at J, with 7 bases between. The germline V gene encodes CDR1 MGHRA and CDR2 YSYEKL. This CDR3 reads CASSQETEETQYF. CDR3 nucleotides: TGCGCCAGCAGCCAAGAAACCGAGGAGACCCAGTACTTC.

This clonotype was counted at least ten times. The rearrangement uses TRBV12-3 or TRBV12-4 and TRBJ2-1; 7 bases are shared with TRBD2. The CDR3 totals 13 residues. The trim removed 6 bases at V and 9 bases at J, leaving 8 bases unmatched. The CDR3: CASREAGVGEQFF. In DNA form, the CDR3 reads TGTGCCAGCAGGGAGGCGGGAGTGGGTGAGCAGTTCTTC.

This clonotype was counted at least ten times. The CDR3 bases are TGTGCCACCAGCGTATCCCGACTAACCGGCAATGAGCAGTTCTTC. Protein sequence: CATSVSRLTGNEQFF. This chain links TRBV15 with TRBJ2-1, with D possibly TRBD2 on 5 matching bases. The V gene's germline CDR1 is LNHNV and CDR2 YYDKDF (reference sequence). V dropped 5 bases and J dropped 6 bases, with 17 bases sitting between them. The CDR3 runs to 15 residues. The full variable domain, with the rest looked up from reference TRBV15 and TRBJ2-1, is DAMVIQNPRYQVTQFGKPVTLSCSQTLNHNVMYWYQQKSSQAPKLLFHYYDKDFNNEADTPDNFQSRRPNTSFCFLDIRSPGLGDTAMYLCATSVSRLTGNEQFFGPGTRLTVL.

This clonotype came up many times. J is TRBJ2-7 and V is TRBV9; D remains ambiguous. The V end was cut by 3 bases, the J end by 1 base, with 8 bases between. CDR3 size: 13 residues. Germline V gene lookup returns CDR1 SGDLS and CDR2 YYNGEE. CDR3 DNA: TGTGCCAGCAGCGGAGAGGTGTCCTACGAGCAGTACTTC. It translates to CASSGEVSYEQYF.

This clonotype occurred many times. The chain is built from TRBV9 and TRBJ2-3; weak D call: TRBD1 (5 bases). Trimming stripped 2 bases from V and 1 base from J, with 8 bases between. The germline V gene encodes CDR1 SGDLS and CDR2 YYNGEE. This CDR3 spans 14 amino acids. The CDR3 DNA is TGTGCCAGCAGCGTCGACAGCCGCACAGATACGCAGTATTTT. Its translation: CASSVDSRTDTQYF.

At least ten counts were recorded for this clonotype. This chain joins TRBV7-9 and TRBJ1-5; D unresolved. The V gene lost 4 bases and the J gene lost 7 bases, with 17 bases spanning the gap. The length of the CDR3 is 15 residues. In germline, CDR1 is SEHNR, CDR2 FQNEAQ (reference sequence). The CDR3 DNA reads TGTGCCAGCAGCTCAGACCCGCTCCTCAGGCAGCCCCAGCATTTT. It yields the protein CASSSDPLLRQPQHF.

This clonotype was recorded at least ten times. The chain couples TRBV19 to TRBJ2-7; D call uncertain. In germline, CDR1 is LNHDA, CDR2 SQIVND (reference sequence). The CDR3 spans 18 residues. V was shortened by 3 bases and J by 6 bases, with 27 bases between the two germline ends. The CDR3 DNA follows: TGTGCCAGTAGTATCGGCTTCGGCTACTCGTACGGAGTTGGCGAGCAGTACTTC. This gives the protein CASSIGFGYSYGVGEQYF.

This clonotype was picked up many times. J is TRBJ2-2 and V is TRBV5-1; D is undetermined. Germline loops: CDR1 SGHRS, CDR2 YFSETQ. Trimming pared 5 bases from V and 2 bases from J, leaving 7 bases between. This CDR3 has 13 residues. CDR3 DNA: TGCGCCAGCAGGGACGGTAACACCGGGGAGCTGTTTTTT. This sequence encodes CASRDGNTGELFF. Full variable domain (remainder filled in from reference TRBV5-1 and TRBJ2-2): KAGVTQTPRYLIKTRGQQVTLSCSPISGHRSVSWYQQTPGQGLQFLFEYFSETQRNKGNFPGRFSGRQFSNSRSEMNVSTLELGDSALYLCASRDGNTGELFFGEGSRLTVL.

This clonotype was observed many times. V is TRBV6-5 and J is TRBJ2-1, with D unresolved. Per the germline V gene, CDR1 is MNHEY and CDR2 is SVGAGI. V was cut by 0 bases and J by 4 bases, with 7 bases left in between. This CDR3 region has 14 residues. The CDR3 sequence: CASSYSGIYNEQFF. DNA for the CDR3: TGTGCCAGCAGTTACTCGGGCATATACAATGAGCAGTTCTTC.

This clonotype was counted ten times or more. The V call is TRBV27, the J call TRBJ2-2; D is perhaps TRBD1 (6 bases). Trimming pared 3 bases from V and 4 bases from J, leaving 15 bases between. The CDR3 extends over 16 amino acids. The germline V gene has CDR1 MNHEY and CDR2 SMNVEV (reference sequence). CDR3 loop: CASSLVGAQSTGELFF. The CDR3 DNA reads TGTGCCAGCAGTTTGGTGGGGGCGCAGAGCACCGGGGAGCTGTTTTTT.

The genes are TRBV6-1 and TRBJ2-3; 8 bases align to TRBD2. The CDR3 is 15 amino acids. The junction had 3 bases not matched to a gene; V was cut back by 2 bases and J by 2 bases. CDR1 and CDR2 (germline): MNHNS, SASEGT. In nucleotides, the CDR3 is TGTGCCAGCAGTGAATCAGCGGGGGACACAGATACGCAGTATTTT. Residues: CASSESAGDTDTQYF.

This clonotype was recorded many times. In DNA form, the CDR3 reads TGTGCCAGCAGCCCGACAGGGGAGGCTGAGCAGTTCTTC. This translates into CASSPTGEAEQFF. The chain has TRBV14 and TRBJ2-1, with 8 bases lining up with TRBD1. Looked up from germline, CDR1 is SGHDN and CDR2 is FVKESK. The CDR3 is 13 amino acids. The trim removed 4 bases at V and 9 bases at J, leaving 5 bases unmatched.

The table lists this clonotype with many counts. V is TRBV7-9 and J is TRBJ2-7; 7 bases fit TRBD2. The CDR3 covers 13 residues. The germline V gene has CDR1 SEHNR and CDR2 FQNEAQ (reference sequence). V shed 6 bases and J 5 bases; nucleotides not matched to a gene: 7. The CDR3 sequence: CASRGGIGDEQYF. Written as DNA, the CDR3 is TGTGCCAGCAGGGGAGGGATCGGCGACGAGCAGTACTTC.

Many counts were recorded for this clonotype. The CDR3 sequence: CSAPEQASRGSRETQYF. CDR3 DNA sequence: TGCAGTGCCCCTGAACAGGCCTCCAGGGGTAGTAGAGAGACCCAGTACTTC. V usage is TRBV20-1 and J usage is TRBJ2-5; tentative D call: TRBD1 (6 bases). The CDR3 contains 17 residues. Germline loops: CDR1 DFQATT, CDR2 SNEGSKA (reference sequence). V was clipped by 6 bases and J by 4 bases, with 27 bases between them.

In this sample, this clonotype turned up many times. This chain joins TRBV6-1 and TRBJ2-7, with 10 bases fitting TRBD2. The CDR3 spans 15 residues. The V and J ends lost 3 bases and 3 bases, in that order; junction bases with no gene match: 5. CDR1 and CDR2 from the germline V gene are MNHNS and SASEGT. The chain's CDR3 is CASSDASSGSYEQYF. As DNA, the CDR3 is TGTGCCAGCAGTGATGCTTCTAGCGGGAGCTACGAGCAGTACTTC.

This clonotype was counted ten times or more. The gene calls are TRBV7-8 and TRBJ2-3; possible D gene TRBD2, 5 bases. Germline V gene lookup returns CDR1 SGHVS and CDR2 FQNEAQ. The V and J ends lost 0 bases and 4 bases respectively, with 8 bases between them. The CDR3 length is 14 residues. The DNA for the CDR3 is TGTGCCAGCAGCTTAGCGGACTTCTCAGATACGCAGTATTTT. The encoded protein is CASSLADFSDTQYF.

Ten or more counts support this clonotype. The rearrangement uses TRBV6-1 and TRBJ2-6, with a tentative D call TRBD1 (6 bases). Trimming left V 8 bases short and J 3 bases short, with 14 bases between. This CDR3 spans 15 amino acids. Germline V gene sequence: CDR1 MNHNS, CDR2 SASEGT. CDR3 protein: CASHRDLDGANVLTF. The CDR3 region has the DNA TGTGCCAGCCACAGGGATTTGGATGGGGCCAACGTCCTGACTTTC.

This chain uses TRBV15 with TRBJ1-2, with D unclear. The V end was cut by 3 bases, the J end by 1 base, with 9 bases between. The CDR3 length is 14 residues. CDR1 is LNHNV, CDR2 YYDKDF, per germline (reference sequence). The CDR3 region has the DNA TGTGCCACCAGCAGCTTAGGCGGTAACTATGGCTACACCTTC. It encodes CATSSLGGNYGYTF.

The table lists this clonotype with many counts. This chain connects TRBV6-5 to TRBJ1-2; TRBD1 matches 9 bases. Germline lookup yields CDR1 MNHEY and CDR2 SVGAGI. The CDR3 length is 13 residues. V trimming: 0 bases; J trimming: 7 bases; junction bases outside the gene matches: 0. The chain's CDR3 is CASSYSTGGGYTF. The CDR3 DNA is TGTGCCAGCAGTTACTCGACAGGGGGTGGCTACACCTTC.

This clonotype has at least ten counts. The chain couples TRBV28 to TRBJ2-3, with D tentatively TRBD1 or TRBD2 (5 bases each). This CDR3 is 16 amino acids long. CDR1 and CDR2 (germline): MDHEN, SYDVKM. Trimming shortened V by 3 bases and J by 2 bases, and 15 bases separated the two germline ends. The CDR3 DNA reads as TGTGCCAGCAGTTTTCACCCAATGGGGACCACAGATACGCAGTATTTT. It codes for CASSFHPMGTTDTQYF.

This clonotype was recorded at least ten times. The chain carries TRBV7-2 and TRBJ2-7; TRBD1 agrees at 8 bases. This CDR3 has 15 residues. V dropped 1 base and J dropped 3; count of bases not matched to a gene: 5. The germline CDR1 and CDR2 sequences are SGHTA and FQGNSA. The CDR3: CASSLDWDRFYEQYF. CDR3 sequence (DNA): TGTGCCAGCAGCTTAGATTGGGACAGGTTCTACGAGCAGTACTTC.

This clonotype rates as medium-sized (0.01 to 0.1%). J is TRBJ2-1 and V is TRBV5-1; 12 nucleotides align to TRBD2. With 4 bases clipped from V and 3 bases from J, the junction kept 2 bases outside the gene matches. The CDR3 length is 15 residues. Germline values: CDR1 SGHRS, CDR2 YFSETQ. CDR3: CASSMTSGSYNEQFF. CDR3 DNA sequence: TGCGCCAGCAGCATGACTAGCGGGAGCTACAATGAGCAGTTCTTC.

This clonotype was detected ten times or more. The rearrangement uses TRBV5-1 and TRBJ2-4; 11 bases line up with TRBD1. Trimming cost V 2 bases and J 1 base; bases outside gene matches: 5. CDR1 is SGHRS and CDR2 is YFSETQ in the germline V gene. This CDR3 has 17 amino acids. The CDR3 nucleotides are TGCGCCAGCAGCTTTGGACAGGGGGCAGGGGCCAAAAACATTCAGTACTTC. It is translated as CASSFGQGAGAKNIQYF.